The 2 T cell receptor beta chains given below trace back to one sample, sequenced in a study of T-cell memory formation after mild COVID-19. TCRdb used MiXCR to reprocess the 5' RACE reads, holding one entry per CDR3 protein. The repertoire includes 270,000 or so distinct CDR3 sequences, 16% of them detected once, and 20% to 25% sits in the top ten. The sample consisted of PBMCs or a T cell subset sorted from them (not recorded which). Receptors were obtained from a man aged 18 to 35 who had mild COVID-19 (a few samples of this study predate the infection). Cell type and time point are not known.

V and J are TRBV5-1 and TRBJ1-1, with 10 positions matching TRBD1. Germline V gene lookup returns CDR1 SGHRS and CDR2 YFSETQ. This CDR3 region has 16 residues. With 0 bases clipped from V and 3 bases from J, the junction kept 5 bases outside the gene matches. In nucleotides, the CDR3 is TGCGCCAGCAGCTTGGGGACAGGGGGAGGCCACACTGAAGCTTTCTTT. This codes for CASSLGTGGGHTEAFF.

This clonotype has just a few counts. The rearrangement uses TRBV6-6 and TRBJ2-5, with D perhaps given as TRBD1 or TRBD2 (6 bases each). This CDR3 region has 17 residues. Germline CDR1 and CDR2: MNHNY and SVGAGI (reference sequence). V lost 8 bases, J lost 0 bases, and 22 bases lay in between. CDR3 DNA sequence: TGTGCCAGCGACCACAGGGCCGGGGGCGCAAACCAAGAGACCCAGTACTTC. Amino acid sequence: CASDHRAGGANQETQYF.